The rows below give T cell receptor beta chains drawn from one sample of a study of CD8 T cells in Susac syndrome. In TCRdb, the immunoSEQ multiplex PCR reads were re-called with MiXCR into one record per CDR3 protein. The data contain roughly 190,000 distinct CDR3 sequences, approximately 94% of them singletons. Sequencing was performed on CD4+ T cells from PBMCs. These receptors all stem from a human donor with Susac syndrome. Each CDR3 is given with its conserved first and last residue. The D gene is left open where the match is weak. Only some rows state a clone size, as once, few, many or a class for expanded clones.

DNA: TGCAGTGCTCAAAGGGCTACCTACGAGCAGTACTTC; CDR3: CSAQRATYEQYF; J: TRBJ2-7; size: NA; D: NA; V: TRBV20-1
DNA: TGCAGCGTTACAGCCGGTAACTATGGCTACACCTTC; CDR3: CSVTAGNYGYTF; J: TRBJ1-2; size: NA; D: NA; V: TRBV29-1
DNA: TGTGCCTGGATGAATTTCCGGGACAGTGGGCACTATGGCTACACCTTC; CDR3: CAWMNFRDSGHYGYTF; J: TRBJ1-2; size: NA; D: TRBD1; V: TRBV30
DNA: TGCGCCAGCAGTCTACAGGGGAAGAAGGAGACCCAGTACTTC; CDR3: CASSLQGKKETQYF; J: TRBJ2-5; size: once; D: TRBD1; V: TRBV4-1
DNA: TGTGCCAGCAGTGAATCCGTGAAACCCCTCCACTTT; CDR3: CASSESVKPLHF; J: TRBJ1-6; size: once; D: NA; V: TRBV25-1
DNA: TGTGCCACCAGCAAGGGTCAGGTTAACACTGAAGCTTTCTTT; CDR3: CATSKGQVNTEAFF; J: TRBJ1-1; size: NA; D: NA; V: TRBV15
DNA: TGTGCCAGCAGCTTAGTGACCGGGACAGGGGATTCACCCCTCCACTTT; CDR3: CASSLVTGTGDSPLHF; J: TRBJ1-6; size: NA; D: TRBD1; V: TRBV11-2
DNA: TGTGCCAGCAGCCAAGATACCGGGACAGGGCGCTACGAGCAGTACTTC; CDR3: CASSQDTGTGRYEQYF; J: TRBJ2-7; size: NA; D: TRBD1; V: TRBV4-2
DNA: TGTGCCAGCAGCACACGGGACAGCTACAATGAGCAGTTCTTC; CDR3: CASSTRDSYNEQFF; J: TRBJ2-1; size: NA; D: TRBD1; V: TRBV9
DNA: TGTGCCAGCAGCCCCTTCACGGCCTATGGCTACACCTTC; CDR3: CASSPFTAYGYTF; J: TRBJ1-2; size: NA; D: NA; V: TRBV7-3
DNA: TGCAGTGCAGACCCCGGGACAGGGTCTTACGAGCAGTACTTC; CDR3: CSADPGTGSYEQYF; J: TRBJ2-7; size: NA; D: TRBD1; V: TRBV20-1
DNA: TGTGCCATCAGTGCCCAGCCCTCTGAGGCCAACGTCCTGACTTTC; CDR3: CAISAQPSEANVLTF; J: TRBJ2-6; size: NA; D: NA; V: TRBV10-3
DNA: TGCAGTGCTTTGGACAGGGATAGCAATCAGCCCCAGCATTTT; CDR3: CSALDRDSNQPQHF; J: TRBJ1-5; size: NA; D: TRBD1; V: TRBV20-1
DNA: TGTGCCAGCAGTTTCCCAGGGGGAAAAACTGAAGCTTTCTTT; CDR3: CASSFPGGKTEAFF; J: TRBJ1-1; size: NA; D: TRBD1; V: TRBV27
DNA: TGTGCCAGCTCACCCAACAGTTTCTCCTACGAGCAGTACTTC; CDR3: CASSPNSFSYEQYF; J: TRBJ2-7; size: NA; D: NA; V: TRBV18
DNA: TGTGCCAGCAGTGTTTTAGCGGGGGGTAACAACGAGCAGTTCTTC; CDR3: CASSVLAGGNNEQFF; J: TRBJ2-1; size: NA; D: TRBD2; V: TRBV6-4
DNA: TGCGCCAGCAGCTTGGCCGCCGGGGGAAGCTATGGCTACACCTTC; CDR3: CASSLAAGGSYGYTF; J: TRBJ1-2; size: NA; D: NA; V: TRBV5-1
DNA: TGTGCCTGGAGTTTGGGACTAGCGGAGACCCAGTACTTC; CDR3: CAWSLGLAETQYF; J: TRBJ2-5; size: NA; D: TRBD2; V: TRBV30
DNA: TGTGCCAGCAGTTACTCGACTAGCAGAGATACGCAGTATTTT; CDR3: CASSYSTSRDTQYF; J: TRBJ2-3; size: NA; D: TRBD2; V: TRBV6-5
DNA: TGTGCCAGCAGCTTAGATGGCAGGGTGGTTCCTGAAGCTTTCTTT; CDR3: CASSLDGRVVPEAFF; J: TRBJ1-1; size: NA; D: NA; V: TRBV7-9
DNA: TGTGCCTGGAGGCGCTTGAATGAGCAGTTCTTC; CDR3: CAWRRLNEQFF; J: TRBJ2-1; size: NA; D: NA; V: TRBV30
DNA: TGTGCCTGGAGTCCCTCCCGGGACAGAGCAAATGAAAAACTGTTTTTT; CDR3: CAWSPSRDRANEKLFF; J: TRBJ1-4; size: NA; D: TRBD1; V: TRBV30
DNA: TGTGCCAGCAAAGACTACCCATTAGACAATGAGCAGTTCTTC; CDR3: CASKDYPLDNEQFF; J: TRBJ2-1; size: once; D: NA; V: TRBV27
DNA: TGCAGCGTTGAGGGACAGTTGAACACTGAAGCTTTCTTT; CDR3: CSVEGQLNTEAFF; J: TRBJ1-1; size: NA; D: TRBD1; V: TRBV29-1
DNA: TGTGCCAGCACCGGGGCCTCTATGAACACTGAAGCTTTCTTT; CDR3: CASTGASMNTEAFF; J: TRBJ1-1; size: NA; D: NA; V: TRBV7-2
DNA: TGTGCCTGGAGTCCCCCCGGCAGGGAGCCCCAGCATTTT; CDR3: CAWSPPGREPQHF; J: TRBJ1-5; size: NA; D: NA; V: TRBV30
DNA: TGTGCCAGCAGTTTTGGCGGGCAGCCCCAGCATTTT; CDR3: CASSFGGQPQHF; J: TRBJ1-5; size: NA; D: NA; V: TRBV12-3/TRBV12-4
DNA: TGTGCCAGCAGTCCACAGGGAACAGATACGCAGTATTTT; CDR3: CASSPQGTDTQYF; J: TRBJ2-3; size: NA; D: NA; V: TRBV28